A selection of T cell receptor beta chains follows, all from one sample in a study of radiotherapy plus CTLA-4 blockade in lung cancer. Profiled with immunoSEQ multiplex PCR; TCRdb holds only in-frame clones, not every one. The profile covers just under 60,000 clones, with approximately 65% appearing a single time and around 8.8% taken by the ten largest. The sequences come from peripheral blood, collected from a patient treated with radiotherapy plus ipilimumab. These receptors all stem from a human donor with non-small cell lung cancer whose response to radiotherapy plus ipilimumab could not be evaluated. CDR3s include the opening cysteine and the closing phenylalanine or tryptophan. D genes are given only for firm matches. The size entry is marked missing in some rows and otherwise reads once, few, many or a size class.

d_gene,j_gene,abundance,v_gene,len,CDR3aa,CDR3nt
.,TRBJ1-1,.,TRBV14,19,CASSHAHQGRRIMNTEAFF,TGTGCCAGCAGCCACGCGCACCAGGGGCGCCGCATCATGAACACTGAAGCTTTCTTT
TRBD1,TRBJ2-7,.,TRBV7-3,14,CASSPGTGTYEQYF,TGTGCCAGCAGCCCCGGGACAGGGACTTACGAGCAGTACTTC
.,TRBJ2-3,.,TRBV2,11,CASKPTDTQYF,TGTGCCAGCAAGCCCACAGATACGCAGTATTTT
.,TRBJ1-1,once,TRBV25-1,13,CASIRGGDTEAFF,TGTGCCAGCATTAGGGGTGGGGACACTGAAGCTTTCTTT
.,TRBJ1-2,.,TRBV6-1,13,CASSGAGGHGYTF,TGTGCCAGCAGTGGGGCGGGGGGCCATGGCTACACCTTC
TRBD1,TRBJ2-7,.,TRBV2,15,CASSEAGDRAYEQYF,TGTGCCAGCAGTGAAGCGGGGGACAGGGCCTACGAGCAGTACTTC
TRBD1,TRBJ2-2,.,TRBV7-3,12,CASSFTGVELFF,TGTGCCAGCAGCTTTACAGGGGTGGAACTGTTTTTT
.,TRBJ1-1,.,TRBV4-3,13,CASSQDSGTEAFF,TGCGCCAGCAGCCAAGATTCAGGGACTGAAGCTTTCTTT
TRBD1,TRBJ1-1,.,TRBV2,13,CASSGDSNTEAFF,TGTGCCAGCAGCGGGGACAGTAACACTGAAGCTTTCTTT
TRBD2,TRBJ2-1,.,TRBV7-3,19,CASSLGLPLAGGGYNEQFF,TGTGCCAGCAGCTTAGGTCTCCCCCTAGCGGGAGGAGGATACAATGAGCAGTTCTTC
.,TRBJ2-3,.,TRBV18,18,CASSPGGEPHTSTDTQYF,TGTGCCAGCTCACCGGGCGGGGAACCGCACACTAGCACAGATACGCAGTATTTT
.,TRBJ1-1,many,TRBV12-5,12,CASGDRNTEAFF,TGTGCTAGTGGTGACAGGAACACTGAAGCTTTCTTT
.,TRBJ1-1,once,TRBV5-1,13,CASSLESVSEAFF,TGCGCCAGCAGCTTGGAATCTGTTTCTGAAGCTTTCTTT
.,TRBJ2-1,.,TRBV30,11,CAWSVQSEQFF,TGTGCCTGGAGTGTACAAAGTGAGCAGTTCTTC
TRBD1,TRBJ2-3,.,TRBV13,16,CASSLTTGSSTDTQYF,TGTGCCAGCAGCTTGACGACAGGGTCGAGCACAGATACGCAGTATTTT
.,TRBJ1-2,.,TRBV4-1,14,CASSLTGSGDGYTF,TGCGCCAGCAGCCTAACCGGGTCCGGAGATGGCTACACCTTC
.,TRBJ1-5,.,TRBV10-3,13,CAISESTDQPQHF,TGTGCCATCAGTGAGTCGACAGATCAGCCCCAGCATTTT
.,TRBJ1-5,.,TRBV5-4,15,CASSSRESGNQPQHF,TGTGCCAGCAGCTCAAGGGAGTCAGGCAATCAGCCCCAGCATTTT
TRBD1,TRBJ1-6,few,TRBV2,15,CASRSTGTGNSPLHF,TGTGCCAGCAGGTCCACCGGGACAGGGAATTCACCCCTCCACTTT
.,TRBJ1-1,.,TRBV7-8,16,CASSPTGTLLNTEAFF,TGTGCCAGCAGTCCTACCGGTACCCTCCTGAACACTGAAGCTTTCTTT
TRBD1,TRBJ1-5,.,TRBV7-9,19,CASSSAPGTGFGSNQPQHF,TGTGCCAGCAGCTCGGCCCCCGGGACAGGGTTCGGGAGCAATCAGCCCCAGCATTTT
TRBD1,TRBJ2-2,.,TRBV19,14,CASSPTGTVRELFF,TGTGCCAGTAGTCCTACGGGGACAGTCAGGGAGCTGTTTTTT
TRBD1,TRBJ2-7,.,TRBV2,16,CASTRLGRGRIHEQYF,TGTGCCAGCACCCGGTTGGGCAGGGGGCGGATCCACGAGCAGTACTTC
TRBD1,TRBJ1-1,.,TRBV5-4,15,CASSNNRGRGTEAFF,TGTGCCAGCAGCAATAACAGGGGGCGAGGCACTGAAGCTTTCTTT
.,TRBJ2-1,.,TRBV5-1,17,CASSLRYVADSYNEQFF,TGCGCCAGCAGCTTGCGGTATGTAGCGGATTCCTACAATGAGCAGTTCTTC
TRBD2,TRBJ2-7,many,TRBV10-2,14,CATMGLAGGYEQYF,TGCGCCACCATGGGACTAGCGGGAGGGTACGAGCAGTACTTC
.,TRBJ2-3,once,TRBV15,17,CATSRSTGNSPTDTQYF,TGTGCCACCAGCAGGAGTACAGGCAACTCGCCCACAGATACGCAGTATTTT
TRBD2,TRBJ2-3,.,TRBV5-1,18,CASSLAGLAGASTDTQYF,TGCGCCAGCAGCTTGGCGGGACTAGCGGGTGCTAGCACAGATACGCAGTATTTT
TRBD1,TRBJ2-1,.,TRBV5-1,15,CASSLGVTGVNEQFF,TGCGCCAGCAGCTTGGGGGTTACAGGGGTCAATGAGCAGTTCTTC
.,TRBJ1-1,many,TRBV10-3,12,CAISESGYEAFF,TGTGCCATCAGTGAATCAGGGTATGAAGCTTTCTTT
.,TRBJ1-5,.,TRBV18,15,CASSPSGQGNQPQHF,TGTGCCAGCTCACCATCCGGCCAGGGGAATCAGCCCCAGCATTTT
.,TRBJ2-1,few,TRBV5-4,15,CASSLPGDRGNEQFF,TGTGCCAGCAGCTTGCCAGGGGATCGAGGGAATGAGCAGTTCTTC
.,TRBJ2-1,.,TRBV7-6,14,CASSFLDTLNEQFF,TGTGCCAGCAGCTTCCTTGACACCCTCAATGAGCAGTTCTTC
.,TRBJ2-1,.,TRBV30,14,CAWRAVSSYNEQFF,TGTGCCTGGAGAGCCGTTAGCTCCTACAATGAGCAGTTCTTC
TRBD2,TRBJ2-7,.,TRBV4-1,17,CASSRVPLPGLAGEQYF,TGCGCCAGCAGCCGAGTTCCGCTGCCCGGACTAGCGGGGGAGCAGTACTTC
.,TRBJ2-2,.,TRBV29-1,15,CSVDVGGQNTGELFF,TGCAGCGTTGACGTGGGGGGGCAGAACACCGGGGAGCTGTTTTTT
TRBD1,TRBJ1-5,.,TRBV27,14,CASSSGQGNQPQHF,TGTGCCAGCAGTTCAGGACAGGGCAATCAGCCCCAGCATTTT
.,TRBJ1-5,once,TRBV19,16,CASSIIRDSRNQPQHF,TGTGCCAGTAGTATTATCAGGGATAGTCGCAATCAGCCCCAGCATTTT
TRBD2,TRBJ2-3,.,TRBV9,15,CASSLRGAGGGTQYF,TGTGCCAGCAGCCTGAGAGGGGCGGGAGGCGGTACGCAGTATTTT
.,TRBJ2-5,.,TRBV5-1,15,CASSLDGLYQETQYF,TGCGCCAGCAGCTTGGACGGGTTGTACCAAGAGACCCAGTACTTC
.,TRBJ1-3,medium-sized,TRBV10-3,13,CATLEASGNTIYF,TGTGCCACCCTGGAGGCCTCAGGAAACACCATATATTTT
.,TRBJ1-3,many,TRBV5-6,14,CASTLLTAGNTIYF,TGTGCCAGCACCCTCCTGACAGCCGGAAACACCATATATTTT
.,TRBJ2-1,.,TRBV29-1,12,CSVPQMRGEQFF,TGCAGCGTTCCCCAAATGAGGGGGGAGCAGTTCTTC
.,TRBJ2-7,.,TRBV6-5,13,CASTQGRRYEQYF,TGTGCCAGCACACAGGGGAGGCGATACGAGCAGTACTTC
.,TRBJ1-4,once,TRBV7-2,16,CASSLVGGPINEKLFF,TGTGCCAGCAGCTTAGTTGGGGGCCCCATTAATGAAAAACTGTTTTTT
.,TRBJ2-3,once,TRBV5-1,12,CASSFDTDAQYF,TGCGCCAGCAGCTTTGACACAGATGCGCAGTATTTT
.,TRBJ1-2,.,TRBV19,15,CASSTEPGGGDGYTF,TGTGCCAGTAGTACGGAACCGGGAGGTGGGGATGGCTACACCTTC
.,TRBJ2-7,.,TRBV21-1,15,CASRVGGPSSYEQYF,TGTGCCAGCAGAGTTGGCGGGCCTAGCTCCTACGAGCAGTACTTC
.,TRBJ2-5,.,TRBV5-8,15,CATLLGAGDGETQYF,TGTGCCACTCTACTGGGGGCGGGAGATGGGGAGACCCAGTACTTC
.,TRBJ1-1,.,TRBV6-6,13,CASSFTANTEAFF,TGTGCCAGCAGTTTCACAGCGAACACTGAAGCTTTCTTT
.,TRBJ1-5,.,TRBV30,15,CAWSRGSLSNQPQHF,TGTGCCTGGAGTAGAGGTTCTCTTAGCAATCAGCCCCAGCATTTT
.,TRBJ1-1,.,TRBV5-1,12,CASSAERAEAFF,TGCGCCAGCAGCGCGGAGAGGGCTGAAGCTTTCTTT